The 2 T cell receptor beta chains given below trace back to one sample, sequenced in a study of blood T cell repertoires in COVID-19. Only in-frame clones appear in the TCRdb table, and some are missing; sequencing was by immunoSEQ multiplex PCR. Of over 350,000 clones detected, 88% appear once; the ten largest clones hold more than 1%. Sample: PBMCs or T cells enriched from blood (not recorded which). These receptor sequences come from a woman between 18 and 29 years old who had recovered from COVID-19.

In regard to this clone: Sequence at one end of the junction differs from germline and may be a read error. The chain employs TRBV20-1 and TRBJ1-2, with a possible D match to TRBD1 (6 bases). CDR3 length equals 10 residues. Germline-derived CDR1 and CDR2 are DFQATT and SNEGSKA (reference sequence). CDR3 sequence reads: CSAGVGGEAF. In DNA, the CDR3 is TGCAGTGCCGGCGTAGGGGGGGAGGCCTTC.

The chain uses TRBV6-6 and TRBJ1-2, with 8 nucleotides matching TRBD1. The CDR3 spans 16 residues. Germline values: CDR1 MNHNY, CDR2 SVGAGI (reference sequence). V lost 6 bases to trimming and J lost 2 bases; unmatched junction nucleotides: 11. CDR3 sequence (DNA): TGTGCCAGCAGACAAGGACAGGGAAGAGGGAACTATGGCTACACCTTC. This gives the protein CASRQGQGRGNYGYTF.